The 22 T cell receptor beta chains in this list originate from one sample, sequenced in a study of CD8 T cells in Susac syndrome. Reverse transcription of about 0.45 to 1 ug RNA used random hexamers. TCRdb analysed the immunoSEQ multiplex PCR reads with MiXCR anew, one entry per CDR3 protein. This table has some 200,000 distinct CDR3 sequences, roughly 95% appearing once. Sequenced material: CD4+ T cells from PBMCs. The origin of the receptors is a human donor with Susac syndrome.

In its sample, this clonotype was seen a few times. The chain joins TRBV7-3 to TRBJ2-7, with a weak D call TRBD1 (5 bases). This CDR3 is built from 13 residues. Germline V lookup: CDR1 SGHTA, CDR2 FQGTGA. Trimming took 5 bases from V and 1 from J, leaving 9 bases between them. Here the CDR3 reads CASSQDRSYEQYF. The CDR3 nucleotides read TGTGCCAGCAGCCAAGACAGATCCTACGAGCAGTACTTC.

The rearrangement links TRBV20-1 to TRBJ2-5; 11 bases fit TRBD2. CDR1 is DFQATT, CDR2 SNEGSKA, per germline (reference sequence). V was pared by 6 bases and J by 2 bases, with 8 bases of the junction left unmatched. CDR3 length equals 15 residues. This chain's CDR3 is CSALLAGARQETQYF. The CDR3, as DNA: TGCAGTGCCCTACTAGCGGGGGCCCGGCAAGAGACCCAGTACTTC.

This sequence joins TRBV29-1 and TRBJ1-1, with TRBD1 as a possible D gene (5 bases). V lost 7 bases and J 0 bases, leaving 12 bases between the germline ends. Germline lookup yields CDR1 SQVTM and CDR2 ANQGSEA. CDR3 length equals 13 residues. The CDR3 sequence is CSAEGRMNTEAFF. CDR3 DNA sequence: TGCAGCGCAGAGGGACGGATGAACACTGAAGCTTTCTTT.

This clonotype appeared a few times. The V call is TRBV18, the J call TRBJ2-7, with 7 bases aligning to TRBD2. Germline-derived CDR1 and CDR2 are KGHSH and LQKENI. The CDR3 covers 14 residues. J gave up 2 bases and V 3 bases, and 4 bases lay outside the gene matches. The CDR3: CASSPGGGTYEQYF. The DNA for the CDR3 is TGTGCCAGCTCACCGGGCGGGGGTACCTACGAGCAGTACTTC.

This rearrangement joins TRBV18 to TRBJ2-3, with 9 nucleotides matching TRBD2. V gave up 5 bases and J gave up 1 base; unmatched junction bases: 7. The CDR3 runs 16 residues. CDR1 and CDR2 from the germline V gene are KGHSH and LQKENI. The CDR3 DNA follows: TGTGCCAGCTCAGTAATAGCGGGGGCCCGCACAGATACGCAGTATTTT. Protein: CASSVIAGARTDTQYF.

The chain has TRBV5-1 and TRBJ1-2; no definite D call. This CDR3 contains 12 residues. V lost 4 bases and J lost 7, with 11 bases in between. Germline lookup yields CDR1 SGHRS and CDR2 YFSETQ. As DNA, the CDR3 is TGCGCCAGCAGCCCGGGGATCGGTGGCTACACCTTC. Its translation is CASSPGIGGYTF.

This chain connects TRBV20-1 to TRBJ1-5; D is undetermined. Trimming left V 0 bases short and J 3 bases short, with 18 bases between. There are 17 residues in the CDR3. Germline CDR1 is DFQATT and CDR2 is SNEGSKA (reference sequence). CDR3 in amino acids: CSARDSGSQLNNQPQHF. CDR3 sequence (DNA): TGCAGTGCTAGAGATTCCGGGAGCCAGTTGAACAATCAGCCCCAGCATTTT.

The gene calls are TRBV20-1 and TRBJ2-3; the D is unclear. V was shortened by 0 bases and J by 1 base, with 14 bases between the two germline ends. Germline loops: CDR1 DFQATT, CDR2 SNEGSKA (reference sequence). The CDR3 consists of 16 residues. Here the CDR3 reads CSARDPKTGRTDTQYF. The CDR3, as DNA: TGCAGTGCTAGAGACCCGAAGACTGGTCGCACAGATACGCAGTATTTT.

The chain carries TRBV5-4 and TRBJ2-5; possibly TRBD1 or TRBD2 for D (6 bases each). The CDR3 contains 14 residues. V gave up 0 bases and J gave up 7 bases, with 13 bases separating them. CDR1 is SGHNT and CDR2 is YYREEE in the germline V gene (reference sequence). CDR3 region: CASSLGQGRGTQYF. As DNA, the CDR3 is TGTGCCAGCAGCTTGGGGCAGGGGCGGGGGACCCAGTACTTC.

This clonotype turned up a few times. The V gene is TRBV29-1, the J gene TRBJ1-1; D gene ambiguous. V lost 4 bases, J lost 0 bases, and 6 bases lay in between. Germline values: CDR1 SQVTM, CDR2 ANQGSEA. The CDR3 has 12 amino acids. This CDR3 is CSVGQMNTEAFF. The CDR3 nucleotides read TGCAGCGTTGGTCAGATGAACACTGAAGCTTTCTTT. Looking up the rest from reference TRBV29-1 and TRBJ1-1 gives the full variable domain: SAVISQKPSRDICQRGTSLTIQCQVDSQVTMMFWYRQQPGQSLTLIATANQGSEATYESGFVIDKFPISRPNLTFSTLTVSNMSPEDSSIYLCSVGQMNTEAFFGQGTRLTVV.

The chain carries TRBV5-1 and TRBJ1-2; 9 bases line up with TRBD1. CDR3 size: 15 residues. V was clipped by 0 bases and J by 6 bases; unmatched bases: 6. The germline V gene encodes CDR1 SGHRS and CDR2 YFSETQ. The CDR3 loop reads CASSLGQGVFDGYTF. The CDR3 region has the DNA TGCGCCAGCAGCTTGGGACAGGGGGTATTCGATGGCTACACCTTC.

The V and J genes are TRBV28 and TRBJ2-1; D may be TRBD1 (6 bases). Per the germline V gene, CDR1 is MDHEN and CDR2 is SYDVKM. The CDR3 is 11 amino acids. The germline V and J ends were trimmed by 10 bases and 9 bases, with 13 bases remaining between them. The CDR3 nucleotides read TGTGCCACTCAAAAGGGGGTTGAGCAGTTCTTC. This codes for CATQKGVEQFF.

The chain recombines TRBV24-1 with TRBJ2-2, with TRBD2 as a possible D gene (5 bases). Germline V gene data show CDR1 as KGHDR and CDR2 as SFDVKD. Trimming removed 2 bases from V and 7 bases from J, with 13 bases in between. The CDR3 totals 15 residues. CDR3 amino acids: CATSDSGNHRGELFF. As DNA, the CDR3 is TGTGCCACCAGTGATTCGGGAAATCATCGCGGGGAGCTGTTTTTT.

The CDR3 region has the DNA TGTGCCAGCAGCTCCGGGACCCTCAAGGGTGGCTACACCTTC. This encodes CASSSGTLKGGYTF. The chain links TRBV5-6 to TRBJ1-2, with D perhaps matching TRBD1 (5 bases). Germline V gives CDR1 SGHDT, CDR2 YYEEEE. Trimming shortened V by 3 bases and J by 7 bases, and 16 bases separated the two germline ends. The CDR3 is 14 residues long.

V usage is TRBV2 and J usage is TRBJ1-1, with TRBD1 matching 7 bases. V dropped 6 bases and J dropped 5; count of bases not matched to a gene: 12. The CDR3 runs 15 residues. Germline-derived CDR1 and CDR2 are SNHLY and FYNNEI. The CDR3 loop reads CASSPGQIFGTEAFF. As DNA, the CDR3 is TGTGCCAGCAGCCCGGGACAGATATTTGGAACTGAAGCTTTCTTT.

The chain couples TRBV2 to TRBJ2-5, with D uncertain. The CDR3 extends over 11 amino acids. Germline CDR1 and CDR2: SNHLY and FYNNEI. V lost 2 bases and J 4 bases, leaving 2 bases between the germline ends. DNA of the CDR3: TGTGCCAGCAGTGAACGAGAGACCCAGTACTTC. Amino acid sequence: CASSERETQYF. Filled out from reference TRBV2 and TRBJ2-5, the complete variable domain reads EPEVTQTPSHQVTQMGQEVILRCVPISNHLYFYWYRQILGQKVEFLVSFYNNEISEKSEIFDDQFSVERPDGSNFTLKIRSTKLEDSAMYFCASSERETQYFGPGTRLLVL.

The chain has TRBV4-3 and TRBJ1-1, with a possible D match to TRBD1 (6 bases). Germline assignment: CDR1 LGHNA and CDR2 YSLEER. CDR3 length: 14 amino acids. Trimming left V 2 bases short and J 3 bases short, with 10 bases between. In DNA, the CDR3 is TGCGCCAGCAGCCAAAAAGCAGGGGACACTGAAGCTTTCTTT. Protein product: CASSQKAGDTEAFF.

CDR3 sequence: CAWSVLQGNTEAFF. Here the CDR3 DNA reads TGTGCCTGGAGTGTACTACAGGGGAACACTGAAGCTTTCTTT. This rearrangement joins TRBV30 to TRBJ1-1; D is possibly TRBD1 (6 bases). The germline gives CDR1 GTSNPN, CDR2 SVGIG (reference sequence). Trimming cost V 0 bases and J 1 base, with 9 bases left between them. The CDR3 is 14 residues long.

The chain carries TRBV28 and TRBJ2-1; 13 positions match TRBD2. J gave up 9 bases and V 1 base, and 6 bases lay outside the gene matches. Germline V lookup: CDR1 MDHEN, CDR2 SYDVKM. The CDR3 loop spans 16 amino acids. In DNA, the CDR3 is TGTGCCAGCAGTTTATTACTAGCGGGGGGGCCCGGTGAGCAGTTCTTC. As protein: CASSLLLAGGPGEQFF.

The chain combines TRBV18 with TRBJ1-5; the match to TRBD1 covers 8 bases. Germline trimming cut 1 base from V and 0 bases from J; bases unmatched to any gene: 8. CDR3 length: 18 amino acids. The V gene's germline CDR1 is KGHSH and CDR2 LQKENI. The CDR3 loop is CASSPRSGQVNSNQPQHF. The CDR3 coding sequence is TGTGCCAGCTCACCACGGTCGGGACAGGTCAATAGCAATCAGCCCCAGCATTTT. The full variable domain, its missing parts supplied by reference TRBV18 and TRBJ1-5, is NAGVMQNPRHLVRRRGQEARLRCSPMKGHSHVYWYRQLPEEGLKFMVYLQKENIIDESGMPKERFSAEFPKEGPSILRIQQVVRGDSAAYFCASSPRSGQVNSNQPQHFGDGTRLSIL.

This clonotype is a singleton in its sample. The rearrangement uses TRBV5-1 and TRBJ2-3; D is unresolved. This CDR3 region has 14 residues. V was shortened by 0 bases and J by 5 bases, with 10 bases between the two germline ends. CDR1 SGHRS and CDR2 YFSETQ come from the germline V gene. The CDR3 nucleotides are TGCGCCAGCAGCTTGGAGCCTGGGGTAGATACGCAGTATTTT. Translating gives CASSLEPGVDTQYF.

The V and J genes are TRBV20-1 and TRBJ2-7; 10 bases agree with TRBD1. The CDR3 sequence is 14 residues long. Germline V gene data show CDR1 as DFQATT and CDR2 as SNEGSKA (reference sequence). J was trimmed by 5 bases and V by 6 bases; bases with no gene match: 10. CDR3 DNA: TGCAGTGCCGACCGGGACAGGGGTGGGAACGAGCAGTACTTC. Residues: CSADRDRGGNEQYF.